The 3 T cell receptor beta chains in this list originate from one sample, sequenced in a study of PD-1 blockade in classical Hodgkin lymphoma (dated by TCRdb to about 2020). In the paper's terms, the time point label means: cycle 4 day 1 (C4D1), after less than 7 weeks of nivolumab. Every trial patient had relapsed following autologous stem cell transplantation, and prior brentuximab vedotin exposure was what differed among cohorts A, B and C. Receptor amplification or capture employed the immunoSEQ multiplex PCR assay. The immuneACCESS repertoire file appears here via TCRdb, limited to in-frame rearrangements. These files lack a portion of the clones; in checked studies, under half of the deficit traces to unresolved V genes, and the cause of the others is not known. The sample includes tens of thousands of clones, with around 91% observed a single time. The top ten clones comprise 14% of the sample.

This sample comprised peripheral blood mononuclear cells (PBMCs), obtained before the fourth cycle of nivolumab. The receptor set was obtained from a human donor with classical Hodgkin lymphoma.

This clone was counted a few times. The chain is built from TRBV7-9 and TRBJ2-3; the match to TRBD2 covers 7 bases. CDR3 size: 16 residues. Germline V gene data show CDR1 as SEHNR and CDR2 as FQNEAQ (reference sequence). V dropped 4 bases and J dropped 2; count of bases not matched to a gene: 9. The CDR3 DNA is TGTGCCAGCAGCTCCCCAGCGGGATTCGTCACAGATACGCAGTATTTT. It is translated as CASSSPAGFVTDTQYF.

This chain joins TRBV7-9 and TRBJ2-2; 7 positions agree with TRBD1. The CDR3 covers 14 residues. Per germline, CDR1 SEHNR and CDR2 FQNEAQ (reference sequence). V shed 7 bases and J 7 bases; nucleotides not matched to a gene: 9. CDR3 nucleotide sequence: TGTGCCAGCAACCCAGACAGGGACAGCGGGGAGCTGTTTTTT. Translated: CASNPDRDSGELFF.

V gene TRBV19 combines with J gene TRBJ1-1, with D possibly TRBD1 on 6 matching bases. Germline CDR1 and CDR2: LNHDA and SQIVND (reference sequence). The CDR3 contains 14 residues. Trimming removed 4 bases from V and 4 bases from J, with 13 bases in between. The CDR3 region is CASSKEGGFTEAFF. The CDR3 DNA reads as TGTGCCAGTAGTAAAGAGGGGGGGTTCACTGAAGCTTTCTTT.